This TCR beta chain was documented in a study of T-cell reconstitution after alpha-beta-depleted transplantation in children. CDR1 is SGHRS and CDR2 is YFSETQ in the germline V gene. The CDR3 spans 16 residues. With 0 bases removed from V and 0 bases from J, the gap between germline ends came to 7 bases. Molecular barcoding with unique molecular identifiers was used for the TCRbeta library. Each CDR3 protein gets one entry after TCRdb re-called the PCR reads with MiXCR. The data show about 540,000 distinct CDR3 sequences, with about 17% seen just once and approximately 3% held by the top ten. This clonotype was observed a few times.

This sequence joins TRBV5-1 and TRBJ2-6; D tentatively reads TRBD1 or TRBD2 (6 bases each). Source: PBMCs from the stem cell graft donor, taken from the stem cell graft. This sequence originates from a human donor who donated a stem cell graft to a child with acute lymphoblastic leukemia. The CDR3 DNA follows: TGCGCCAGCAGCTTGGAGGGGGGCTCTGGGGCCAACGTCCTGACTTTC. This translates into CASSLEGGSGANVLTF.